The clone carrying this T cell receptor (beta chain) has at least ten counts. Antigen specificity is unknown. Ahead of any ophthalmopathy symptoms, the blood sample was obtained at the first diagnosis of hyperthyroidism. RNA transcripts gave rise to amplified TCR beta CDR3 regions. First-round RT-PCR targeting the TCR CDR3 was performed with the HTBI primer set. One entry per CDR3 protein results from TCRdb running MiXCR on the multiplex PCR reads. The sample lists around 350,000 distinct CDR3 sequences, about 15% occurring once. This CDR3 has 16 amino acids. J lost 0 bases, V lost 0 bases, and 3 bases had no gene match. Germline CDR1 SEHNR, CDR2 FQNEAQ (reference sequence). These data come from a study of T cells in Graves' hyperthyroidism and ophthalmopathy. General study points: Most clonotypes expanded in thyroid above 0.001 were likewise present in blood.

The rearrangement joins TRBV7-9 to TRBJ2-3; 7 nucleotides agree with TRBD2. The receptor comes from a woman younger than 35 with Graves' hyperthyroidism that later progressed to Graves' ophthalmopathy. The sequenced sample consisted of blood. The DNA for the CDR3 is TGTGCCAGCAGCTTAGCTAGCGGGCCTAGCACAGATACGCAGTATTTT. This codes for CASSLASGPSTDTQYF.